This T cell receptor beta chain was retrieved from a study of blood T cells in healthy people across ages. For this clonotype: Its antigen is undetermined.

This CDR3 has 18 residues. Germline V lookup: CDR1 MNHNS, CDR2 SASEGT. The ends lost 6 bases at V and 0 bases at J; junction bases unmatched: 11. Broader study findings: TCR beta diversity was tightly associated with the proportion of naive T cells. Age brought a roughly linear fall in TCR beta diversity measured per million T cells. Whereas aged donors had fewer naive CD4+ cells, long-lived donors had more of them and higher diversity.

Combining a sample-barcoded 5' primer with a J-beta primer mix, a second PCR ran for 7 to 11 cycles. TCRdb used MiXCR to reprocess the 5' RACE reads, holding one entry per CDR3 protein. Altogether 900,000 to 950,000 distinct CDR3 sequences are present, 25% to 30% being singletons, with the ten largest covering 10% to 13%. These data were likewise used in another study, on T cells of mothers and their children. That source reports: The study obtained over 9.5 million TCR beta CDR3 reads per mother and about 3 million per child.

The receptor was isolated from a woman in her forties in good health. Sequencing was done on a sample of blood. The V and J genes are TRBV6-1 and TRBJ1-6; 7 bases map to TRBD1. The DNA for the CDR3 is TGTGCCAGCAGGGACAGGTTAAGAGACAGCTCCTATAATTCACCCCTCCACTTT. This sequence encodes CASRDRLRDSSYNSPLHF.